The rows below give T cell receptor beta chains drawn from one sample of a study of regulatory T cells in long-lasting Graves disease. Via MiXCR, TCRdb re-called the multiplex PCR reads, giving one row per CDR3 protein. The sample has 510,000 or so distinct CDR3 sequences; around 13% are singletons. The data were also submitted as part of a second study, on T cells in Graves' hyperthyroidism and ophthalmopathy.

The specimen was peripheral blood mononuclear cells (PBMCs), collected at new diagnosis, from a patient treated with antithyroid drugs. All receptors come from a woman under 40 with Graves disease. The CDR3 runs from the conserved cysteine through the conserved F or W. Each record gives: J gene, clone size, V gene, D gene, CDR3 protein, CDR3 DNA. D genes are given only for firm matches. Where a row states a size, it is once, few, many or the class of an expanded clone; other rows omit it.

TRBJ2-5,.,TRBV2,.,CASNAGTGETQYF,TGTGCCAGTAACGCGGGGACCGGTGAGACCCAGTACTTC
TRBJ1-4,many,TRBV5-1,.,CASSPEPTNEKLFF,TGCGCCAGCAGCCCCGAACCAACTAATGAAAAACTGTTTTTT
TRBJ1-1,.,TRBV11-2,.,CASSLRGGTPTAFF,TGTGCCAGCAGCTTAAGGGGGGGCACGCCAACGGCTTTCTTT
TRBJ2-1,few,TRBV7-9,.,CASSPAEQFF,TGTGCCAGCAGCCCCGCGGAGCAGTTCTTC
TRBJ2-3,many,TRBV28,TRBD2,CASSSPAGGGSGKDTQYF,TGTGCCAGCAGTTCGCCCGCCGGGGGAGGGAGCGGTAAAGATACGCAGTATTTT
TRBJ1-4,few,TRBV4-1,.,CASSQEGRGREKLFF,TGCGCCAGCAGCCAAGAGGGGCGGGGGAGGGAAAAACTGTTTTTT
TRBJ2-2,.,TRBV18,.,CANSKGPTTGELFF,TGTGCCAACTCAAAGGGACCCACGACCGGGGAGCTGTTTTTT
TRBJ1-5,many,TRBV6-2/TRBV6-3,TRBD1,CASSLDRGPSQPQHF,TGTGCCAGCAGCCTCGACAGGGGGCCGAGTCAGCCCCAGCATTTT
TRBJ1-1,many,TRBV7-9,TRBD1,CASSPLGQLNTEAFF,TGTGCCAGCAGCCCCTTGGGACAGCTGAACACTGAAGCTTTCTTT
TRBJ2-7,few,TRBV2,TRBD1,CASSDRDRENFYEQYF,TGTGCCAGCAGTGATAGGGACAGGGAAAACTTCTACGAGCAGTACTTC
TRBJ2-1,few,TRBV28,TRBD2,CASTDRLAGWDEQFF,TGTGCCAGCACCGACCGACTAGCGGGTTGGGATGAGCAGTTCTTC
TRBJ2-7,.,TRBV18,.,CASSPTNRHRYEQYF,TGTGCCAGCTCACCTACTAACAGGCACCGCTACGAGCAGTACTTC
TRBJ1-1,few,TRBV29-1,TRBD1,CSAWDSLNTEAFF,TGCAGCGCCTGGGACAGCTTGAACACTGAAGCTTTCTTT
TRBJ2-7,few,TRBV28,.,CASSFGLQAPGEQYF,TGTGCCAGCAGTTTTGGGTTACAGGCCCCGGGCGAGCAGTACTTC
TRBJ2-7,.,TRBV30,.,CAWSLISRVEYEQYF,TGTGCCTGGAGTTTAATCAGTCGGGTCGAGTACGAGCAGTACTTC
TRBJ2-3,many,TRBV30,TRBD1,CAWSSTGADTQYF,TGTGCCTGGAGTTCGACAGGGGCGGATACGCAGTATTTT
TRBJ2-2,few,TRBV3-1,.,CASSQAGTRTGEPFF,TGTGCCAGCAGCCAAGCAGGAACCCGCACCGGGGAGCCGTTTTTT
TRBJ1-5,few,TRBV4-1,TRBD1,CASSQASGTGFQPQHF,TGCGCCAGCAGCCAAGCTTCCGGGACAGGGTTTCAGCCCCAGCATTTT
TRBJ2-1,many,TRBV2,TRBD2,CASRRLAPLIYNEQFF,TGTGCCAGCAGGAGACTAGCTCCCCTGATCTACAATGAGCAGTTCTTC
TRBJ2-7,many,TRBV10-3,.,CAISALNYEEQYF,TGTGCCATCAGTGCACTAAACTACGAAGAGCAGTACTTC
TRBJ2-3,many,TRBV7-3,TRBD1,CASSLTPGGGDRATDTQYF,TGTGCCAGCAGCTTAACCCCAGGGGGAGGGGACAGGGCGACAGATACGCAGTATTTT
TRBJ2-5,many,TRBV3-1,.,CASSQEAKYRRETQYF,TGTGCCAGCAGCCAAGAAGCGAAATACCGCAGAGAGACCCAGTACTTC
TRBJ1-1,many,TRBV27,.,CASSPNRGGTEASF,TGTGCCAGCAGTCCGAATCGCGGGGGCACTGAAGCTTCCTTT
TRBJ2-2,.,TRBV10-2,.,CASSENTGELFF,TGCGCCAGCAGCGAGAACACCGGGGAGCTGTTTTTT
TRBJ2-1,.,TRBV10-3,TRBD2,CAINPGTSSYNEQFF,TGTGCCATCAACCCCGGGACTAGCTCCTACAATGAGCAGTTCTTC
TRBJ2-1,many,TRBV24-1,TRBD2,CATSDQTSGKYNEQFF,TGTGCCACCAGTGACCAGACTAGCGGAAAATACAATGAGCAGTTCTTC
TRBJ2-7,.,TRBV18,.,CASFPDLREQYF,TGTGCCAGCTTTCCGGACCTCAGGGAGCAGTACTTC
TRBJ1-4,many,TRBV27,.,CASTSWESEKLFF,TGTGCCAGCACTTCCTGGGAAAGCGAAAAACTGTTTTTT
TRBJ1-2,.,TRBV12-3/TRBV12-4,.,CATGGSRNGYTF,TGTGCCACCGGTGGTAGTCGGAATGGCTACACCTTC
TRBJ1-1,few,TRBV19,TRBD1,CASSMRQGVRNTEAFF,TGTGCCAGTAGTATGCGACAGGGAGTAAGGAACACTGAAGCTTTCTTT
TRBJ2-1,.,TRBV12-5,TRBD1,CTSGLVLRQGDNEQFF,TGTACTAGTGGTTTGGTTTTGCGACAGGGCGACAATGAGCAGTTCTTC
TRBJ2-3,.,TRBV20-1,TRBD2,CSARTPWGLAGGFTDTQYF,TGCAGTGCTAGGACCCCCTGGGGACTAGCGGGAGGGTTTACAGATACGCAGTATTTT
TRBJ1-2,.,TRBV24-1,.,CATSDESGFGYTF,TGTGCCACCAGTGATGAGTCAGGGTTTGGCTACACCTTC
TRBJ2-3,many,TRBV28,.,CASKFRPTDTQYF,TGTGCCAGCAAATTTCGCCCCACAGATACGCAGTATTTT
TRBJ1-2,few,TRBV6-2/TRBV6-3,.,CASSYSQWGRRNYGYTF,TGTGCCAGCAGTTACTCTCAATGGGGCAGGAGGAACTATGGCTACACCTTC
TRBJ2-1,many,TRBV12-3/TRBV12-4,.,CASSFGSDSYNEQFF,TGTGCCAGCAGTTTTGGGTCTGACTCCTACAATGAGCAGTTCTTC
TRBJ2-7,many,TRBV30,TRBD1,CAWSRDRGWSHEQYF,TGTGCCTGGAGTAGGGACAGGGGGTGGTCTCACGAGCAGTACTTC
TRBJ2-5,many,TRBV12-3/TRBV12-4,.,CASSLDQGIIETQYF,TGTGCCAGCAGTTTAGATCAGGGGATCATCGAGACCCAGTACTTC
TRBJ2-1,few,TRBV20-1,.,CSARVNEQFF,TGCAGTGCCAGGGTCAATGAGCAGTTCTTC
TRBJ1-5,many,TRBV6-1,.,CASRPGPFNQPQHF,TGTGCCAGCAGACCGGGACCTTTTAATCAGCCCCAGCATTTT
TRBJ1-3,.,TRBV2,TRBD1,CASSLTRDRGPNDSGNTIYF,TGTGCCAGCAGTCTTACCCGGGACAGGGGCCCTAACGACTCTGGAAACACCATATATTTT
TRBJ1-1,many,TRBV20-1,.,CSARGGSRLTEAFF,TGCAGTGCTAGAGGGGGGAGCAGGTTAACTGAAGCTTTCTTT
TRBJ2-4,.,TRBV28,.,CASTQTGGLMYF,TGTGCCAGCACTCAAACGGGCGGCCTCATGTACTTC
TRBJ1-6,few,TRBV6-2/TRBV6-3,.,CASSYFRAGNSPLHF,TGTGCCAGCAGTTACTTTCGGGCAGGCAATTCACCCCTCCACTTT
TRBJ2-3,many,TRBV19,.,CASRETNTDTQYF,TGTGCCAGTAGGGAGACTAACACAGATACGCAGTATTTT
TRBJ1-5,many,TRBV9,.,CASSSRGDLGPQHF,TGTGCCAGCAGCTCGCGAGGGGACCTAGGCCCCCAGCATTTT
TRBJ2-7,.,TRBV7-2,.,CASSSGQGKTYEQYF,TGTGCCAGCAGCTCGGGGCAGGGGAAAACCTACGAGCAGTACTTC
TRBJ1-1,many,TRBV6-1,.,CASTVPGGTEAFF,TGTGCCAGCACCGTACCGGGGGGCACTGAAGCTTTCTTT
TRBJ2-6,many,TRBV2,.,CASSRDARSGANVLTF,TGTGCCAGCAGCCGGGACGCCCGCTCTGGGGCCAACGTCCTGACTTTC
TRBJ1-5,many,TRBV10-3,.,CAISDRGAGQPQHF,TGTGCCATCAGTGATCGGGGGGCAGGTCAGCCCCAGCATTTT
TRBJ2-1,many,TRBV20-1,TRBD1,CSAHQTGIYPNEQFF,TGCAGTGCTCATCAGACAGGGATCTACCCTAATGAGCAGTTCTTC
TRBJ2-4,.,TRBV28,.,CASSLWGGTAAKNIQYF,TGTGCCAGCAGTTTATGGGGGGGGACAGCGGCCAAAAACATTCAGTACTTC
TRBJ1-2,few,TRBV5-8,TRBD1,CASSWGTQQGPHYGYTF,TGTGCCAGCAGTTGGGGGACACAACAGGGGCCCCACTATGGCTACACCTTC
TRBJ2-2,many,TRBV2,TRBD2,CASSGTSGYTGELFF,TGTGCCAGCAGTGGGACTAGCGGCTACACCGGGGAGCTGTTTTTT
TRBJ2-1,many,TRBV7-2,TRBD2,CASSFTLAVAYNEQFF,TGTGCCAGCAGCTTCACGCTAGCGGTTGCCTACAATGAGCAGTTCTTC
TRBJ2-2,many,TRBV13,TRBD2,CASGRGGNTGELFF,TGTGCCAGCGGCCGGGGGGGGAACACCGGGGAGCTGTTTTTT
TRBJ1-6,many,TRBV25-1,.,CASNPTGYGYNSPLHF,TGTGCCAGCAATCCCACAGGGTACGGGTATAATTCACCCCTCCACTTT